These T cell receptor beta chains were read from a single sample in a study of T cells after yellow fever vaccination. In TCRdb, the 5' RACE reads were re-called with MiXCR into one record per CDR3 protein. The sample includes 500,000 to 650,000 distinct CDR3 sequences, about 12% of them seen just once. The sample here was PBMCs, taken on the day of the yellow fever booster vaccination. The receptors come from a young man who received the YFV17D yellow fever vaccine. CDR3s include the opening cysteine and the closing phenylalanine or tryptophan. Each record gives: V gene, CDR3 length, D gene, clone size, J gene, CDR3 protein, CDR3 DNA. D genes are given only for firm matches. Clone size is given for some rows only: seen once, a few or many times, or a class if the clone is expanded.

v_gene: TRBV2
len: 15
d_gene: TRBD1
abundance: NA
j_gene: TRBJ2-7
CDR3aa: CASTPGGVSRYEQYF
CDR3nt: TGTGCCAGCACCCCAGGGGGAGTTTCACGATACGAGCAGTACTTC

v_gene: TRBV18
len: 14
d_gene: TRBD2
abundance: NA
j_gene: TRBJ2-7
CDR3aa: CASSRLAWETEQYF
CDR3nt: TGTGCCAGCTCGCGACTAGCGTGGGAAACCGAGCAGTACTTC

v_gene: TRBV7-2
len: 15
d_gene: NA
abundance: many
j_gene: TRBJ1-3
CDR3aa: CASSLDGRSGNTIYF
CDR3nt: TGTGCCAGCAGCCTCGATGGGAGGTCTGGAAACACCATATATTTT

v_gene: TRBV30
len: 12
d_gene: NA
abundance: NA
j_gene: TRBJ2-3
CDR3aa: CAYQGSTDTQYF
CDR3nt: TGTGCTTATCAGGGTTCCACAGATACGCAGTATTTT

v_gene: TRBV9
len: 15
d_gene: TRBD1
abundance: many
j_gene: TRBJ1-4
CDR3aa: CASSLGTVVSEKLFF
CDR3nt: TGTGCCAGCAGCCTGGGGACAGTAGTTTCTGAAAAACTGTTTTTT

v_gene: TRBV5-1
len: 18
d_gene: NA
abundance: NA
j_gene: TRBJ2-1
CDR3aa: CASSLYGAGEFTYNEQFF
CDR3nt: TGCGCCAGCAGCTTGTACGGCGCAGGGGAGTTCACCTACAATGAGCAGTTCTTC

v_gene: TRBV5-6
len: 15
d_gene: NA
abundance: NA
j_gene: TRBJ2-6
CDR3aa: CASSRPGPLSNVLTF
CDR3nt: TGTGCCAGCAGCCGCCCGGGCCCTTTATCCAACGTCCTGACTTTC

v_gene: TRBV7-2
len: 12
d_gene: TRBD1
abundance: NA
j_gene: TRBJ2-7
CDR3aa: CASRLQGAEQYF
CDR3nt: TGTGCCAGCAGACTACAGGGGGCCGAGCAGTACTTC

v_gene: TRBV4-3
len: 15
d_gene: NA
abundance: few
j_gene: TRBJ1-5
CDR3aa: CASSQTTGIGQPQHF
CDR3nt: TGCGCCAGCAGCCAAACCACAGGGATCGGGCAGCCCCAGCATTTT

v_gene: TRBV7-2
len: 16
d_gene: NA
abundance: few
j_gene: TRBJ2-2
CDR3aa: CASSLGSRRGTGELFF
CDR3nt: TGTGCCAGCAGCTTAGGTAGTCGGAGGGGTACCGGGGAGCTGTTTTTT

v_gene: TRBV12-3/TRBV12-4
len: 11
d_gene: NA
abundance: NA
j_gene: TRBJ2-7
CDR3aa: CASSKLAEQYF
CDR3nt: TGTGCCAGCAGCAAACTAGCCGAGCAGTACTTC

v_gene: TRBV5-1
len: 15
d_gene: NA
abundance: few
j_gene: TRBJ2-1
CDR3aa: CASSLDGEGSGEQFF
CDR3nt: TGCGCCAGCAGCTTGGACGGCGAGGGTTCCGGTGAGCAGTTCTTC

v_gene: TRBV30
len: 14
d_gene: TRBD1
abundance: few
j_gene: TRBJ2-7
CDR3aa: CAWSSRDRGVEQYF
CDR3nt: TGTGCCTGGAGTAGTCGGGACAGGGGGGTCGAGCAGTACTTC

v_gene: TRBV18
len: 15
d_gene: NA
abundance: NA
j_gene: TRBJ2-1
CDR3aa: CASSPLMADLGEQFF
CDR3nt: TGTGCCAGCTCACCACTGATGGCCGATTTGGGTGAGCAGTTCTTC

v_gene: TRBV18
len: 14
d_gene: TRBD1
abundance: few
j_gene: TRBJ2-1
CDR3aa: CASSPGDSYNEQFF
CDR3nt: TGTGCCAGCTCACCTGGGGACAGCTACAATGAGCAGTTCTTC

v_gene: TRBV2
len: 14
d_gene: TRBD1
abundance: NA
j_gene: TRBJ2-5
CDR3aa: CASKLDRGGETQYF
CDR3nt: TGTGCCAGCAAGTTGGACAGGGGAGGAGAGACCCAGTACTTC

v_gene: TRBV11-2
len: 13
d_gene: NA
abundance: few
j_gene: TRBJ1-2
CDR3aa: CASSPDSYYGYTF
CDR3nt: TGTGCCAGCAGCCCGGACAGTTACTATGGCTACACCTTC

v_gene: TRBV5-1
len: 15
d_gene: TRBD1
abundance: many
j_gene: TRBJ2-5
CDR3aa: CASSLRTGGGETQYF
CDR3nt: TGCGCCAGCAGCTTGAGAACAGGGGGCGGTGAGACCCAGTACTTC

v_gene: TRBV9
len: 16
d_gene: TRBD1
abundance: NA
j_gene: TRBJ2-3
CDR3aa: CASSRNIGGTVDTQYF
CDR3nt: TGTGCCAGCAGCCGAAACATAGGGGGCACTGTGGATACGCAGTATTTT

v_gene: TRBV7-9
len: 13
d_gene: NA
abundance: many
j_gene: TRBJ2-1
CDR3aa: CASSPTGSGEQFF
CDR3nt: TGTGCCAGCAGCCCTACAGGGTCAGGCGAGCAGTTCTTC

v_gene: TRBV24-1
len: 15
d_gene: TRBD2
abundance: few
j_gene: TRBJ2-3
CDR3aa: CATRLGLAATDTQYF
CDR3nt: TGTGCCACCAGACTTGGACTAGCGGCCACAGATACGCAGTATTTT

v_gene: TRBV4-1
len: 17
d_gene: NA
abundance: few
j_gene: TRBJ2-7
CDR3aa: CASSQDAQDSPFYEQYF
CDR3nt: TGCGCCAGCAGCCAAGATGCCCAGGACAGTCCGTTCTACGAGCAGTACTTC

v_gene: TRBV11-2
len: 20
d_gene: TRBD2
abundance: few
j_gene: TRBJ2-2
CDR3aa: CASSLDPPTSGRLEPGELFF
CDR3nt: TGTGCCAGCAGCTTAGATCCCCCAACTAGCGGGAGGCTGGAACCCGGGGAGCTGTTTTTT

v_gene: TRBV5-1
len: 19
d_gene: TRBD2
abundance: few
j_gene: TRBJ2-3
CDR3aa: CASSLASGFGLVSTDTQYF
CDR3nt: TGCGCCAGCAGCTTGGCCTCAGGATTCGGACTAGTTAGCACAGATACGCAGTATTTT

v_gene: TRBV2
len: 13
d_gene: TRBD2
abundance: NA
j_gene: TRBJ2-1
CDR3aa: CASRTGLAGDLFF
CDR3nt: TGTGCCAGCAGAACGGGACTAGCGGGAGATCTGTTCTTC

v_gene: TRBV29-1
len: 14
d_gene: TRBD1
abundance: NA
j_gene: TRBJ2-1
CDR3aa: CSVEGGQGAREQFF
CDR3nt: TGCAGCGTTGAGGGTGGACAGGGGGCGCGTGAGCAGTTCTTC

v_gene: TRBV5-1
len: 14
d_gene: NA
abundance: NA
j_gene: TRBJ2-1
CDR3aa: CASSLAGEDNEQFF
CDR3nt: TGCGCCAGCAGCTTGGCGGGAGAGGACAATGAGCAGTTCTTC

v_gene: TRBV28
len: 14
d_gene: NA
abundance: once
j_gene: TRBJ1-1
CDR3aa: CASNTVYAVTEAFF
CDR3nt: TGTGCCAGCAACACCGTGTACGCGGTCACTGAAGCTTTCTTT

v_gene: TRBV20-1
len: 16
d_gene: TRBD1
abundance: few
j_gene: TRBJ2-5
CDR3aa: CSATSPGTGPRETQYF
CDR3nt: TGCAGTGCTACCTCCCCCGGGACAGGGCCCCGGGAGACCCAGTACTTC

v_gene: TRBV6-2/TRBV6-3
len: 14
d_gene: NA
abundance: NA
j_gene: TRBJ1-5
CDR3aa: CASSSQMGNQPQHF
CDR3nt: TGTGCCAGCAGTTCCCAGATGGGCAATCAGCCCCAGCATTTT

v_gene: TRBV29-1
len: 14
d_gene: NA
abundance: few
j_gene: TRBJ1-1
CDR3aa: CSVVRTALNTEAFF
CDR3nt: TGCAGCGTTGTTCGAACGGCCCTGAACACTGAAGCTTTCTTT

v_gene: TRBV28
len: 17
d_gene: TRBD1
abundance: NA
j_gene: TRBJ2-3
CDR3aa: CASSTPFGTDNTDTQYF
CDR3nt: TGTGCCAGCAGCACGCCCTTCGGGACAGATAACACAGATACGCAGTATTTT

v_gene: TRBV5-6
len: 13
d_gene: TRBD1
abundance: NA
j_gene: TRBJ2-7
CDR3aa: CASSHGTDYEQYF
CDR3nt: TGTGCCAGCAGCCACGGGACAGACTACGAGCAGTACTTC

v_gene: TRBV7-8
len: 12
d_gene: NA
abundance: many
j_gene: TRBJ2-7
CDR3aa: CASSHPPYEQYF
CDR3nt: TGTGCCAGCAGCCACCCCCCCTACGAGCAGTACTTC

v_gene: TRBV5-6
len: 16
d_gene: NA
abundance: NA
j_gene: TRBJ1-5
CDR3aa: CASSLLGGGSNQPQHF
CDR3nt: TGTGCCAGCAGCTTGCTTGGGGGGGGGAGCAATCAGCCCCAGCATTTT

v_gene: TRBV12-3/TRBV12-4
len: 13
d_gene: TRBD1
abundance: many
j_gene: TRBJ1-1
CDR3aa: CATATGEGTEAFF
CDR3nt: TGTGCCACCGCGACAGGGGAAGGCACTGAAGCTTTCTTT

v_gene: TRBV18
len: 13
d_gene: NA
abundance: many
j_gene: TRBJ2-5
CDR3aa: CASSPKYQETQYF
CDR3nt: TGTGCCAGCTCACCCAAGTACCAAGAGACCCAGTACTTC

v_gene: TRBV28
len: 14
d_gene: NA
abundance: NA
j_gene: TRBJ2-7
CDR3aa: CARSPGHLCYEQYF
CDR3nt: TGTGCCAGGAGCCCCGGACACCTCTGCTACGAGCAGTACTTC

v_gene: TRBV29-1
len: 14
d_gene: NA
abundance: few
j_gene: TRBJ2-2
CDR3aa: CSVGQGGYTGELFF
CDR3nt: TGCAGCGTTGGTCAAGGGGGATACACCGGGGAGCTGTTTTTT

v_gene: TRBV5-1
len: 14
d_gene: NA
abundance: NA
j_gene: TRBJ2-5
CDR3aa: CASSYQAGEETQYF
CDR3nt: TGCGCCAGCAGCTATCAGGCAGGGGAAGAGACCCAGTACTTC

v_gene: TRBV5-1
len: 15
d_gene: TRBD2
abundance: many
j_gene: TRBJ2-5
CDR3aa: CASSFTSGDQETQYF
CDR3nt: TGCGCCAGCAGCTTTACTAGCGGGGATCAAGAGACCCAGTACTTC

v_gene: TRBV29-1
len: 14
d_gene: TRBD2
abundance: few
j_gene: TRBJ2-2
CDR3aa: CSGGGPLNTGELFF
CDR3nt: TGCAGCGGGGGGGGACCCCTGAACACCGGGGAGCTGTTTTTT